These 9 T cell receptor beta chains were all obtained from the same sample, sequenced in a study of cytomegalovirus exposure and HLA in healthy donors. Primers for the PCR totalled 60 Vbeta and 13 Jbeta. Repertoires were generated with immunoSEQ multiplex PCR, while TCRdb's copy carries only in-frame clones and drops some. This table holds 170,000 or so clones, about 83% found once. Sequencing input: PBMCs. The receptors shown here come from a girl aged 10 to 17 in good health and CMV-seropositive.

The V call is TRBV25-1, the J call TRBJ1-1; a possible D gene is TRBD1 (6 bases). Trimming removed 8 bases at V and 3 bases at J, with 7 bases between. The CDR3 loop spans 11 amino acids. Germline-derived CDR1 and CDR2 are MGHDK and SYGVNS. The CDR3 is CASEGDTEAFF. Written as DNA, the CDR3 is TGTGCCAGCGAGGGGGACACTGAAGCTTTCTTT.

The chain links TRBV28 to TRBJ2-4, with TRBD1 as a possible D gene (5 bases). The CDR3 sequence is 14 residues long. V lost 4 bases and J 1 base, leaving 8 bases between the germline ends. Germline V gives CDR1 MDHEN, CDR2 SYDVKM. CDR3 nucleotide sequence: TGTGCCAGCAGTTCCAGGGTTGCCAAAAACATTCAGTACTTC. It encodes CASSSRVAKNIQYF.

V is TRBV5-1 and J is TRBJ1-3; TRBD1 is a possible D gene (5 bases). Trimming left V 1 base short and J 3 bases short, with 11 bases between. The CDR3 extends over 15 amino acids. Germline CDR1 is SGHRS and CDR2 is YFSETQ. The CDR3 here is CASSLSRGDGNTIYF. DNA for the CDR3: TGCGCCAGCAGCTTGAGTAGGGGCGATGGAAACACCATATATTTT.

This clone turned up a few times. The V and J genes are TRBV6-5 and TRBJ2-7, with D maybe TRBD2 (7 bases). Trimming stripped 3 bases from V and 3 bases from J, with 15 bases between. Germline V gene sequence: CDR1 MNHEY, CDR2 SVGAGI. The CDR3 has 15 amino acids. In DNA form, the CDR3 reads TGTGCCAGCAGTTATGGGGGGGCGAATATCTACGAGCAGTACTTC. It is translated as CASSYGGANIYEQYF.

The J gene is TRBJ1-1, the V gene TRBV6-6; D unclear. With 2 bases removed from V and 7 bases from J, the gap between germline ends came to 14 bases. The CDR3 runs 14 residues. Per germline, CDR1 MNHNY and CDR2 SVGAGI (reference sequence). In DNA form, the CDR3 reads TGTGCCAGCAGTTACGATCGGGGAGAGGATGAAGCTTTCTTT. Translating gives CASSYDRGEDEAFF.

The chain employs TRBV5-1 and TRBJ2-5, with TRBD1 identical over 10 bases. J gave up 5 bases and V 4 bases, and 11 bases lay outside the gene matches. This CDR3 has 16 residues. The germline gives CDR1 SGHRS, CDR2 YFSETQ. The CDR3 here is CASSRGEGTGAETQYF. The CDR3 bases are TGCGCCAGCAGCCGAGGTGAGGGGACAGGGGCCGAGACCCAGTACTTC.

This chain links TRBV25-1 with TRBJ2-3; D might be TRBD1 (5 bases). The CDR3 length is 11 residues. Trimming removed 9 bases at V and 6 bases at J, with 10 bases between. The V gene's germline CDR1 is MGHDK and CDR2 SYGVNS. The CDR3 DNA sequence: TGTGCCAGTGAAGGGGTCGATACGCAGTATTTT. Translating gives CASEGVDTQYF.

This clone was observed a handful of times. The chain has TRBV6-5 and TRBJ2-7; D gene uncertain. This CDR3 spans 14 amino acids. Germline loops: CDR1 MNHEY, CDR2 SVGAGI. V lost 6 bases to trimming and J lost 1 base, with 13 bases between them. The DNA for the CDR3 is TGTGCCAGCAGCGGTTACGTCGGGTCCTACGAGCAGTACTTC. Its translation: CASSGYVGSYEQYF.

This chain joins TRBV30 and TRBJ2-7, with 7 bases that match TRBD1. J was trimmed by 2 bases and V by 4 bases; bases with no gene match: 8. The CDR3 has 14 amino acids. From germline, CDR1 is GTSNPN and CDR2 SVGIG (reference sequence). The CDR3 nucleotides are TGTGCCTGGATGGACAGGCGAATTCCCTACGAGCAGTACTTC. Protein product: CAWMDRRIPYEQYF.